These T cell receptor beta chains were read from a single sample in a study of blood T cell repertoires in COVID-19. TCRdb keeps only in-frame clones here, not all; method: immunoSEQ multiplex PCR. The sample records some 250,000 clones, around 85% being singletons. Sequenced sample: peripheral blood. The source is a woman aged 80 or older with acute or convalescent COVID-19. CDR3s include the opening cysteine and the closing phenylalanine or tryptophan. Fields, in order: D gene, clone size, V gene, J gene, CDR3 protein, CDR3 DNA. D genes are given only for firm matches. Where a row states a size, it is once, few, many or the class of an expanded clone; other rows omit it.

>TRBD2|-|TRBV6-5|TRBJ2-1
CASSSGLAGGSEQFF
TGTGCCAGCAGTTCCGGACTAGCGGGGGGGTCTGAGCAGTTCTTC
>-|-|TRBV5-1|TRBJ2-7
CASSPTGGAIYEQYF
TGCGCCAGCAGCCCGACGGGGGGCGCGATCTACGAGCAGTACTTC
>TRBD2|-|TRBV4-1|TRBJ2-1
CASSQKTGLAVYNEQFF
TGCGCCAGCAGCCAAAAAACGGGACTAGCGGTATACAATGAGCAGTTCTTC
>-|-|TRBV7-9|TRBJ1-2
CASSVRDTSLNYGYTF
TGTGCCAGCAGCGTCCGGGACACATCTCTTAACTATGGCTACACCTTC
>-|-|TRBV4-1|TRBJ1-2
CASSQVRGPYGYTF
TGCGCCAGCAGCCAAGTACGGGGTCCCTATGGCTACACCTTC
>TRBD2|-|TRBV27|TRBJ2-7
CASSLGLAGGPPYEQYF
TGTGCCAGCAGTTTAGGGCTAGCGGGAGGGCCACCCTACGAGCAGTACTTC
>-|-|TRBV6-1|TRBJ1-2
CASSESGFSYGYTF
TGTGCCAGCAGTGAGAGTGGTTTTAGCTATGGCTACACCTTC
>TRBD2|-|TRBV3-1/TRBV3-2|TRBJ2-7
CASSYLTSGQSEQYF
TGTGCCAGCAGCTACCTGACTAGCGGGCAGTCCGAGCAGTACTTC
>-|-|TRBV20-1|TRBJ2-1
CSARPNSEQFF
TGCAGTGCGAGACCTAACAGTGAGCAGTTCTTC
>TRBD2|many|TRBV7-8|TRBJ2-7
CASSLSYGRAYEQYF
TGTGCCAGCAGCCTTTCTTACGGGAGGGCCTACGAGCAGTACTTC
>-|-|TRBV7-9|TRBJ1-6
CASSLDVGRASPLHF
TGTGCCAGCAGCTTAGATGTTGGGAGGGCCTCACCCCTCCACTTT
>-|-|TRBV11-2|TRBJ1-6
CASSLERWAGPSNSPLHF
TGTGCCAGCAGCTTAGAAAGATGGGCGGGGCCGAGTAATTCACCCCTCCACTTT
>TRBD1|-|TRBV28|TRBJ1-4
CASLKQGSTNEKLFF
TGTGCCAGCCTCAAACAGGGGAGCACTAATGAAAAACTGTTTTTT
>TRBD1|-|TRBV6-4|TRBJ2-2
CASSVERGQRGELFF
TGTGCCAGCAGTGTCGAGAGGGGGCAGCGCGGGGAGCTGTTTTTT
>TRBD1|-|TRBV10-3|TRBJ2-7
CAISESIPLTRDRGSYEQYF
TGTGCCATCAGTGAGTCGATCCCCCTAACGCGGGACAGGGGGTCCTACGAGCAGTACTTC
>-|medium-sized|TRBV27|TRBJ2-2
CASSLGAATGELFF
TGTGCCAGCAGTTTGGGAGCGGCCACCGGGGAGCTGTTTTTT
>TRBD1|-|TRBV5-8|TRBJ2-2
CASSPGQPNTGELFF
TGTGCCAGCAGCCCGGGACAGCCGAACACCGGGGAGCTGTTTTTT
>-|-|TRBV6-1|TRBJ2-7
CASSEKFRVYEQYF
TGTGCCAGCAGTGAGAAGTTCAGGGTCTACGAGCAGTACTTC
>-|-|TRBV6-1|TRBJ2-7
CASSETAYEQYF
TGTGCCAGCAGTGAAACTGCGTACGAGCAGTACTTC
>-|-|TRBV15|TRBJ2-5
CATSRDQEAQYF
TGTGCCACCAGCAGAGATCAGGAGGCCCAGTACTTC
>TRBD1|-|TRBV12-3/TRBV12-4|TRBJ2-7
CASSFQGAGEQYF
TGTGCCAGCAGTTTCCAGGGGGCGGGTGAGCAGTACTTC
>TRBD1|-|TRBV6-5|TRBJ2-1
CASRPGTGRFNEQFF
TGTGCCAGCAGACCCGGGACAGGGAGGTTCAATGAGCAGTTCTTC
>-|-|TRBV9|TRBJ1-5
CASSVDGRKHNQPQHF
TGTGCCAGCAGCGTAGATGGGAGGAAACACAATCAGCCCCAGCATTTT
>-|once|TRBV7-3|TRBJ2-3
CASSFDGSSTDTQYF
TGTGCCAGCAGCTTCGACGGGTCTTCCACAGATACGCAGTATTTT
>TRBD1|once|TRBV7-8|TRBJ2-2
CASSPRGDRVSGELFF
TGTGCCAGCAGCCCACGGGGGGACAGGGTATCCGGGGAGCTGTTTTTT
>-|-|TRBV3-1/TRBV3-2|TRBJ1-2
CASSPGQGSGYTF
TGTGCCAGCAGCCCCGGCCAGGGGTCTGGCTACACCTTC
>-|-|TRBV5-6|TRBJ2-3
CASSLTTGPGDTQYF
TGTGCCAGCAGCTTGACTACTGGACCGGGGGATACGCAGTATTTT
>-|-|TRBV6-4|TRBJ2-3
CASSGLAFTDTQYF
TGTGCCAGCAGTGGATTAGCCTTCACAGATACGCAGTATTTT